The 20 T cell receptor beta chains given below trace back to one sample, sequenced in a study of T cell changes during pregnancy in multiple sclerosis. TCRdb's copy holds only in-frame clones and misses some; the assay was immunoSEQ multiplex PCR. The table has about 40,000 clones, approximately 91% seen once. The source was CD4+ T cells from peripheral blood mononuclear cells, collected in the second trimester of pregnancy. Receptors originate from a female donor in good health, enrolled as a control in a pregnancy study.

This chain links TRBV10-3 with TRBJ2-3; D call uncertain. Germline V gene lookup returns CDR1 ENHRY and CDR2 SYGVKD. Trimming cost V 3 bases and J 6 bases, with 13 bases left between them. The CDR3 has 14 residues. The CDR3 bases are TGTGCCATCAGTGACCCACTGAAATGGGATACGCAGTATTTT. It codes for CAISDPLKWDTQYF.

This clone was picked up a small number of times. J is TRBJ2-7 and V is TRBV10-1; D is possibly TRBD2 (5 bases). V lost 2 bases and J 9 bases, leaving 14 bases between the germline ends. Germline V CDR1 and CDR2: WNHNN, SYGVQD (reference sequence). There are 13 residues in the CDR3. Here the CDR3 reads CASSEGLLRVQYF. DNA for the CDR3: TGCGCCAGCAGTGAGGGACTGCTACGAGTGCAGTACTTC.

J is TRBJ1-5 and V is TRBV7-9, with 9 positions matching TRBD1. This CDR3 spans 14 amino acids. V dropped 5 bases and J dropped 4; count of bases not matched to a gene: 3. The germline gives CDR1 SEHNR, CDR2 FQNEAQ (reference sequence). CDR3 DNA: TGTGCCAGCAGCCCGGACAGGGGAAATCAGCCCCAGCATTTT. This codes for CASSPDRGNQPQHF.

The V gene is TRBV30, the J gene TRBJ1-6; 7 bases are a match to TRBD1. V dropped 3 bases and J dropped 8; count of bases not matched to a gene: 7. The germline CDR1 and CDR2 sequences are GTSNPN and SVGIG (reference sequence). The CDR3 loop spans 14 amino acids. CDR3 in amino acids: CAWRWTGSDSPLHF. Here the CDR3 DNA reads TGTGCCTGGAGGTGGACAGGCTCGGATTCACCCCTCCACTTT.

The rearrangement links TRBV7-8 to TRBJ2-1, with 10 bases fitting TRBD2. Germline CDR1 SGHVS, CDR2 FQNEAQ. With V trimmed by 3 bases and J by 8 bases, 10 bases remained unmatched. The CDR3 is 16 amino acids. CDR3 in amino acids: CASSFLVSGRGDEQFF. The DNA for the CDR3 is TGTGCCAGCAGCTTTCTCGTAAGCGGGAGGGGCGATGAGCAGTTCTTC.

The CDR3 bases are TGTGCCAGCAGTTCGGTCCTATTAGGACAGATCTACAATGAGCAGTTCTTC. Residues: CASSSVLLGQIYNEQFF. V is TRBV5-4 and J is TRBJ2-1, with D tentatively TRBD1 (6 bases). CDR1 SGHNT and CDR2 YYREEE come from the germline V gene (reference sequence). The CDR3 has 17 residues. V shed 5 bases and J shed 3 bases, with 21 bases lying between them.

The rearrangement links TRBV5-1 to TRBJ2-3; 9 positions match TRBD2. Germline assignment: CDR1 SGHRS and CDR2 YFSETQ. The CDR3 consists of 16 residues. V lost 2 bases and J lost 6; bases outside the gene matches: 10. The CDR3 is CASSFNSGSPTDTQYF. The CDR3 DNA reads TGCGCCAGCAGCTTTAATAGCGGGAGCCCGACGGATACGCAGTATTTT.

The chain joins TRBV4-3 to TRBJ2-5; 7 nucleotides line up with TRBD1. The CDR3 is 16 amino acids. Germline CDR1 and CDR2: LGHNA and YSLEER. V shed 2 bases and J 1 base; nucleotides not matched to a gene: 7. DNA for the CDR3: TGCGCCAGCAGCCAACCCATAGACAGGGCCCAAGAGACCCAGTACTTC. Its protein is CASSQPIDRAQETQYF.

There are a few counts of this clone. V usage is TRBV4-1 and J usage is TRBJ2-2, with D tentatively TRBD1 (6 bases). The CDR3 loop spans 17 amino acids. V was clipped by 1 base and J by 3 bases, with 15 bases between them. The germline CDR1 and CDR2 sequences are MGHRA and YSYEKL. The CDR3 DNA sequence: TGCGCCAGCAGCCAAGGTGGTGGGGGCCGTCACACCGGGGAGCTGTTTTTT. This gives the protein CASSQGGGGRHTGELFF.

V is TRBV14 and J is TRBJ2-7, with 11 nucleotides matching TRBD2. The V gene end was trimmed by 4 bases and the J gene end by 9 bases; junction bases not matched to a gene: 14. The CDR3 is 16 amino acids. Per the germline V gene, CDR1 is SGHDN and CDR2 is FVKESK. CDR3 protein: CASSPTRLAGHGRQYF. CDR3 sequence (DNA): TGTGCCAGCAGCCCCACCAGACTAGCGGGACACGGTCGGCAGTACTTC.

The chain is built from TRBV18 and TRBJ2-1; TRBD2 is a possible D gene (5 bases). CDR1 is KGHSH and CDR2 is LQKENI in the germline V gene. The CDR3 is 12 amino acids. V lost 7 bases and J 10 bases, leaving 14 bases between the germline ends. CDR3 in DNA: TGTGCCAGCTTGTCACTAGGGCTAGAGCAGTTCTTC. Translating it yields CASLSLGLEQFF.

The gene calls are TRBV28 and TRBJ2-7; D is possibly TRBD1 (6 bases). Between the trimmed V and J ends, which lost 2 bases and 5 bases, there was a span of 13 bases. Germline CDR1 reads MDHEN; CDR2 reads SYDVKM. CDR3 size: 14 residues. CDR3 bases: TGTGCCAGCAGTTTACCGGACAGTCATCACGAGCAGTACTTC. Protein: CASSLPDSHHEQYF.

The gene calls are TRBV28 and TRBJ2-7; tentative D call: TRBD1 (6 bases). The germline V gene encodes CDR1 MDHEN and CDR2 SYDVKM. V was pared by 7 bases and J by 11 bases, with 24 bases between. CDR3 length: 14 residues. The CDR3 DNA sequence: TGTGCCAGCACCCCGGGGCAGGGGATTTTTAGGGAGTACTTC. Amino acids: CASTPGQGIFREYF.

The chain recombines TRBV10-2 with TRBJ1-6; D is possibly TRBD1 (5 bases). Trimming left V 8 bases short and J 5 bases short, with 13 bases between. This CDR3 is 14 amino acids long. The germline CDR1 and CDR2 sequences are WSHSY and SAAADI. CDR3 amino acids: CASRGTVNNSPLHF. The CDR3 nucleotides read TGCGCCAGCCGCGGGACGGTTAATAATTCACCCCTCCACTTT.

This chain links TRBV5-4 with TRBJ2-3; TRBD2 matches at 9 bases. V trimming: 5 bases; J trimming: 6 bases; junction bases outside the gene matches: 13. Germline CDR1 and CDR2: SGHNT and YYREEE (reference sequence). This CDR3 is built from 16 residues. CDR3 amino acids: CASRPPTGLASDTQYF. CDR3 in DNA: TGTGCCAGCAGACCCCCGACGGGACTAGCATCGGATACGCAGTATTTT.

This chain joins TRBV27 and TRBJ1-5, with 8 bases matching TRBD1. The CDR3 is 17 residues long. The J segment lost 0 bases and the V segment lost 5 bases, leaving 9 bases of the junction unmatched. CDR1 and CDR2 from the germline V gene are MNHEY and SMNVEV (reference sequence). The CDR3 loop is CASSPLGQGTSNQPQHF. The DNA for the CDR3 is TGTGCCAGCAGTCCCCTCGGACAGGGAACTAGCAATCAGCCCCAGCATTTT.

J is TRBJ2-1 and V is TRBV6-1; 7 bases fit TRBD1. The CDR3 covers 15 residues. Germline V gives CDR1 MNHNS, CDR2 SASEGT. Trimming took 2 bases from V and 6 from J; bases not matched to a gene: 7. CDR3 nucleotide sequence: TGTGCCAGCAGTGAATCGGACGACAGGGCCAATGAGCAGTTCTTC. Encoded protein: CASSESDDRANEQFF.

DNA for the CDR3: TGTGCCAGCAGCTTACTAGGACTAGCGGGGACCACAGATACGCAGTATTTT. The encoded protein is CASSLLGLAGTTDTQYF. The genes are TRBV7-2 and TRBJ2-3; TRBD2 matches at 12 bases. Germline V gene sequence: CDR1 SGHTA, CDR2 FQGNSA. The J segment lost 2 bases and the V segment lost 2 bases, leaving 5 bases of the junction unmatched. The length of the CDR3 is 17 residues.

V usage is TRBV7-3 and J usage is TRBJ2-1, with D possibly matching TRBD2 (6 bases). V lost 2 bases to trimming and J lost 4 bases, with 12 bases between them. The CDR3 is 15 residues long. Per the germline V gene, CDR1 is SGHTA and CDR2 is FQGTGA. CDR3 in DNA: TGTGCCAGCAGCTTAGACAAGGGACTGTACAATGAGCAGTTCTTC. It codes for CASSLDKGLYNEQFF.

The rearrangement links TRBV18 to TRBJ2-2, with 9 bases matching TRBD1. The CDR3 extends over 16 amino acids. The J segment lost 5 bases and the V segment lost 5 bases, leaving 9 bases of the junction unmatched. Germline CDR1 and CDR2: KGHSH and LQKENI. DNA for the CDR3: TGTGCCAGCTCATCTCCGGGGACAGGGCCAACCGGGGAGCTGTTTTTT. Encoded protein: CASSSPGTGPTGELFF.